Presented here are 10 T cell receptor beta chains from one specimen sequenced in a study of shared clonotypes between healthy human individuals. Profiled with immunoSEQ multiplex PCR; TCRdb holds only in-frame clones, not every one. The sample has millions of clones; 85% to 95% are singletons. Sequenced material: naive CD4+ T cells sorted from blood. Subset: CD45RA+ positively selected. These receptors were collected from a man aged 18-30 years in good health.

This sequence joins TRBV18 and TRBJ2-3; 9 bases line up with TRBD1. Germline CDR1 is KGHSH and CDR2 is LQKENI. The ends lost 6 bases at V and 1 base at J; junction bases unmatched: 8. CDR3 length: 16 amino acids. CDR3 protein: CASSSTGGGGTDTQYF. The DNA of the CDR3 is TGTGCCAGCTCGTCCACAGGGGGCGGTGGCACAGATACGCAGTATTTT.

The rearrangement joins TRBV5-4 to TRBJ2-7; 7 bases are shared with TRBD2. J gave up 6 bases and V 4 bases, and 13 bases lay outside the gene matches. Looked up from germline, CDR1 is SGHNT and CDR2 is YYREEE (reference sequence). The CDR3 runs 15 residues. The CDR3 sequence is CASSLPGRGSIEQYF. The CDR3 DNA follows: TGTGCCAGCAGCCTCCCGGGGCGCGGGAGTATCGAGCAGTACTTC. Complete variable domain (other parts from reference TRBV5-4 and TRBJ2-7): ETGVTQSPTHLIKTRGQQVTLRCSSQSGHNTVSWYQQALGQGPQFIFQYYREEENGRGNFPPRFSGLQFPNYSSELNVNALELDDSALYLCASSLPGRGSIEQYFGPGTRLTVT.

As concerns this clone: Other DNA sequences in the same sample also yield this CDR3. V and J are TRBV5-1 and TRBJ1-1, with 7 bases aligning to TRBD1. Germline trimming cut 0 bases from V and 4 bases from J; bases unmatched to any gene: 3. Germline V CDR1 and CDR2: SGHRS, YFSETQ. The CDR3 is made up of 14 amino acids. CDR3 DNA: TGCGCCAGCAGCTTGGTACAGGGGAGCACTGAAGCTTTCTTT. Amino acids: CASSLVQGSTEAFF.

This clone was detected once. The chain carries TRBV11-3 and TRBJ2-7; D may be TRBD1 (5 bases). The germline V gene has CDR1 SGHNT and CDR2 YENEEA. V shed 4 bases and J shed 6 bases, with 13 bases lying between them. The length of the CDR3 is 13 residues. The CDR3 DNA reads as TGTGCCAGCAGCTACAGGACCCCATTCGAGCAGTACTTC. This codes for CASSYRTPFEQYF. Variable domain in full (rest from reference TRBV11-3 and TRBJ2-7): EAGVVQSPRYKIIEKKQPVAFWCNPISGHNTLYWYLQNLGQGPELLIRYENEEAVDDSQLPKDRFSAERLKGVDSTLKIQPAELGDSAVYLCASSYRTPFEQYFGPGTRLTVT.

In the case of this clone: Different DNA sequences within this sample yield the same CDR3. This rearrangement joins TRBV10-3 to TRBJ2-7, with D unresolved. V shed 3 bases and J shed 1 base, with 7 bases lying between them. CDR1 and CDR2 (germline): ENHRY, SYGVKD. The CDR3 extends over 13 amino acids. This CDR3 is CAISDDISYEQYF. Written as DNA, the CDR3 is TGTGCCATCAGTGACGACATTTCCTACGAGCAGTACTTC.

The chain uses TRBV6-6 and TRBJ1-2, with D tentatively TRBD1 (6 bases). The CDR3 covers 12 residues. CDR1 and CDR2 from the germline V gene are MNHNY and SVGAGI (reference sequence). Trimming shortened V by 6 bases and J by 7 bases, and 12 bases separated the two germline ends. The CDR3 nucleotides read TGTGCCAGCAGCCACCTGGACAGTGGCTACACCTTC. Amino acid sequence: CASSHLDSGYTF.

The chain combines TRBV5-3 with TRBJ1-1; no clear D gene. TRBV5-3 is annotated as an ORF whose role is uncertain. V was pared by 4 bases and J by 5 bases, with 15 bases between. The CDR3 runs to 14 residues. The CDR3 loop is CARSPCGGWTEAFF. The CDR3 nucleotides are TGTGCCAGAAGCCCATGTGGAGGGTGGACTGAAGCTTTCTTT.

This clone was observed a single time. The rearrangement joins TRBV5-1 to TRBJ2-4; the D is unclear. The germline V gene encodes CDR1 SGHRS and CDR2 YFSETQ. V dropped 4 bases and J dropped 0 bases, with 23 bases sitting between them. The CDR3 is 19 residues long. CDR3 sequence reads: CASSPGSPSLPLAKNIQYF. CDR3 nucleotides: TGCGCCAGCAGCCCCGGCAGCCCATCGTTACCATTAGCCAAAAACATTCAGTACTTC.

This clone was detected only once. V is TRBV7-6 and J is TRBJ1-2, with D maybe TRBD1 (5 bases). The CDR3 spans 13 residues. V was trimmed by 1 base and J by 7 bases, leaving 10 bases between them. Germline loops: CDR1 SGHVS, CDR2 FNYEAQ. CDR3 DNA: TGTGCCAGCAGCTTAGAGGCAGGGTTTGGCTACACCTTC. Residues: CASSLEAGFGYTF.

This chain links TRBV18 with TRBJ1-2, with a tentative D call TRBD1 (6 bases). CDR1 KGHSH and CDR2 LQKENI come from the germline V gene. CDR3 size: 17 residues. Trimming pared 4 bases from V and 6 bases from J, leaving 24 bases between. CDR3 DNA: TGTGCCAGCTCACGAATTACAGGGATGGAGATGGGGGATGGCTACACCTTC. The encoded protein is CASSRITGMEMGDGYTF.